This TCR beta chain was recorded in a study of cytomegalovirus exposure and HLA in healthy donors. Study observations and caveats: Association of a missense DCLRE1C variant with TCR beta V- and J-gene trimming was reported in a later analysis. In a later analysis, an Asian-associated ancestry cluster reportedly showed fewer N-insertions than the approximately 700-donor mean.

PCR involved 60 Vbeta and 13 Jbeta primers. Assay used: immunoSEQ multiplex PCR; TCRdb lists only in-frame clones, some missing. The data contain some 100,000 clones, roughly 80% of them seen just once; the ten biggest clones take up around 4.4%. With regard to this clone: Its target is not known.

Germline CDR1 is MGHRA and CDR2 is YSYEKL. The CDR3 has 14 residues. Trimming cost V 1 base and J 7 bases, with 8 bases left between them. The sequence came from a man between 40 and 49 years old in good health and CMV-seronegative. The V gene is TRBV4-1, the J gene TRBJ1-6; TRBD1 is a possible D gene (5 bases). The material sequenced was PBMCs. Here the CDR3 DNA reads TGCGCCAGCAGCCAAGGGGGGGAGAATTCACCCCTCCACTTT. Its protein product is CASSQGGENSPLHF.